The 18 T cell receptor beta chains below were found in one sample sequenced in a study of CD8 T cells in Susac syndrome (dated by TCRdb to about 2019). Libraries were constructed by the immunoSEQ multiplex PCR assay. RNA was extracted using the RNeasy kit, and roughly 0.5 to 1 microgram was reverse transcribed with random hexamers. TCRdb itself trimmed the public reads at Q25 with fastp, ran MiXCR and retained productive beta chains. CDR3 protein duplicates are merged, each entry listing the most common genes and DNA. Counted in this sample were hundreds of thousands of distinct CDR3 sequences; 65% to 90% of them appeared once. Together, the top ten hold approximately 0.2% of the sample. Material: CD8+ T cells from PBMCs. The source of these receptors is a human donor with multiple sclerosis.

The V gene is TRBV7-2, the J gene TRBJ2-7, with TRBD2 matching over 7 bases. The germline V gene has CDR1 SGHTA and CDR2 FQGNSA. The CDR3 has 14 amino acids. V shed 3 bases, J shed 3 bases, and the junction held 5 bases outside the gene matches. CDR3 residues: CASSFGGSRYEQYF. The CDR3 region has the DNA TGTGCCAGCAGCTTCGGCGGGAGCCGCTACGAGCAGTACTTC.

This clonotype was observed once. The chain links TRBV19 to TRBJ2-2; the match to TRBD2 covers 9 bases. The CDR3 loop spans 23 amino acids. Germline loops: CDR1 LNHDA, CDR2 SQIVND (reference sequence). Losses at the gene ends were 4 bases for V and 4 bases for J; bases not matched to a gene: 28. The CDR3 DNA reads as TGTGCCAGTAGTACCCACCGAAGGGGGCGCGTAGTTGGTGGGACTAGCTTCACCGGGGAGCTGTTTTTT. It yields the protein CASSTHRRGRVVGGTSFTGELFF.

The chain uses TRBV28 and TRBJ2-5; 8 nucleotides line up with TRBD1. This CDR3 contains 17 residues. V lost 4 bases, J lost 2 bases, and 12 bases stayed unmatched. Germline V gene sequence: CDR1 MDHEN, CDR2 SYDVKM. CDR3 nucleotides: TGTGCCAGCAGTTGGCATCCGGGACAGGAATTACAAGAGACCCAGTACTTC. As protein: CASSWHPGQELQETQYF.

J is TRBJ1-2 and V is TRBV24-1; 9 positions agree with TRBD1. Trimming at V came to 3 bases and at J to 4 bases, leaving 2 bases not matched to a gene. Germline-derived CDR1 and CDR2 are KGHDR and SFDVKD. The CDR3 has 14 amino acids. The CDR3 DNA sequence: TGTGCCACCAGTGATAAGGGACAGGGCTATGGCTACACCTTC. Its translation: CATSDKGQGYGYTF.

This chain joins TRBV30 and TRBJ2-1; 7 nucleotides line up with TRBD2. From germline, CDR1 is GTSNPN and CDR2 SVGIG (reference sequence). This CDR3 contains 15 residues. V was pared by 4 bases and J by 8 bases, with 14 bases of the junction left unmatched. CDR3 in amino acids: CAWKAGVSFFDEQFF. CDR3 DNA: TGTGCCTGGAAGGCGGGAGTTAGTTTTTTCGATGAGCAGTTCTTC.

The chain combines TRBV9 with TRBJ2-3; TRBD2 matches at 7 bases. Trimming cost V 4 bases and J 2 bases; bases outside gene matches: 7. The CDR3 is 15 residues long. Germline V gives CDR1 SGDLS, CDR2 YYNGEE. CDR3 residues: CASSRGDFYTDTQYF. CDR3 nucleotides: TGTGCCAGCAGCCGGGGGGACTTTTACACAGATACGCAGTATTTT.

The genes are TRBV20-1 and TRBJ1-1, with D perhaps matching TRBD1 (5 bases). Trimming took 0 bases from V and 4 from J, leaving 24 bases between them. From germline, CDR1 is DFQATT and CDR2 SNEGSKA (reference sequence). CDR3 size: 18 residues. CDR3 DNA: TGCAGTGCTAGAGACCTTCGAGGGACCCTCTCGGAGAGCACTGAAGCTTTCTTT. Residues: CSARDLRGTLSESTEAFF.

The chain recombines TRBV7-8 with TRBJ2-2, with 8 positions matching TRBD1. Germline CDR1 and CDR2: SGHVS and FQNEAQ. The ends lost 5 bases at V and 2 bases at J; junction bases unmatched: 7. The CDR3 has 16 residues. The CDR3 protein is CASSAVGTGNTGELFF. CDR3 in DNA: TGTGCCAGCAGCGCCGTCGGGACAGGCAACACCGGGGAGCTGTTTTTT.

This chain connects TRBV6-5 to TRBJ2-1; D could derive from TRBD1 or TRBD2 (5 bases each). The CDR3 consists of 14 residues. Trimming removed 0 bases from V and 10 bases from J, with 13 bases in between. CDR1 is MNHEY, CDR2 SVGAGI, per germline. The CDR3, as DNA: TGTGCCAGCAGTTACTCTCATGAGGGGAGCGAGCAGTTCTTC. It codes for CASSYSHEGSEQFF.

The chain combines TRBV15 with TRBJ2-5; perhaps TRBD1 as D (5 bases). Germline CDR1 reads LNHNV; CDR2 reads YYDKDF (reference sequence). There are 15 residues in the CDR3. The V gene lost 2 bases and the J gene lost 5 bases, with 15 bases spanning the gap. The CDR3 sequence is CATSRSPRGVETQYF. CDR3 DNA: TGTGCCACCAGCAGATCTCCAAGGGGCGTGGAGACCCAGTACTTC.

V usage is TRBV11-3 and J usage is TRBJ2-5; no definite D call. The CDR3 covers 13 residues. The V gene lost 2 bases and the J gene lost 4 bases, with 8 bases spanning the gap. In germline, CDR1 is SGHNT, CDR2 YENEEA. CDR3 DNA sequence: TGTGCCAGCAGCTTATGGCAAACAGAGACCCAGTACTTC. Protein sequence: CASSLWQTETQYF.

The rearrangement links TRBV27 to TRBJ2-1, with D tentatively TRBD1 (5 bases). Germline V lookup: CDR1 MNHEY, CDR2 SMNVEV (reference sequence). Trimming shortened V by 8 bases and J by 8 bases, and 10 bases separated the two germline ends. The CDR3 spans 11 residues. Here the CDR3 reads CASQGGDEQFF. The CDR3 bases are TGTGCCAGCCAGGGCGGCGATGAGCAGTTCTTC.

V usage is TRBV2 and J usage is TRBJ1-1; the match to TRBD1 covers 9 bases. Losses at the gene ends were 6 bases for V and 2 bases for J; bases not matched to a gene: 13. Looked up from germline, CDR1 is SNHLY and CDR2 is FYNNEI. The CDR3 sequence is 17 residues long. Written as DNA, the CDR3 is TGTGCCAGCAGCCAACGACAGGGGGACATAGAAAACACTGAAGCTTTCTTT. Amino acid sequence: CASSQRQGDIENTEAFF.

The chain combines TRBV27 with TRBJ2-2, with 11 bases fitting TRBD2. After removal of 4 bases from V and 7 bases from J, the junction contained 8 bases not matched to a gene. This CDR3 comprises 16 residues. The germline CDR1 and CDR2 sequences are MNHEY and SMNVEV (reference sequence). The CDR3 bases are TGTGCCAGCAGTTGGTTAGCGGGAGGGCTTGGCGGGGAGCTGTTTTTT. Translated, it gives CASSWLAGGLGGELFF.

The rearrangement joins TRBV20-1 to TRBJ1-2, with D possibly being TRBD1 (5 bases). Between the trimmed V and J ends, which lost 0 bases and 2 bases, there was a span of 10 bases. The CDR3 extends over 14 amino acids. Germline lookup yields CDR1 DFQATT and CDR2 SNEGSKA (reference sequence). Here the CDR3 reads CSARDHGGNYGYTF. CDR3 DNA: TGCAGTGCTAGAGATCACGGGGGGAACTATGGCTACACCTTC.

This clonotype has only one observation. The chain combines TRBV19 with TRBJ2-1; tentatively, D is TRBD1 (5 bases). In germline, CDR1 is LNHDA, CDR2 SQIVND (reference sequence). V lost 11 bases, J lost 4 bases, and 12 bases lay in between. The CDR3 sequence is 12 residues long. The CDR3 spells CASRQTYNEQFF. CDR3 coding DNA: TGTGCCTCGCGACAGACTTACAATGAGCAGTTCTTC. The full variable domain, completed using reference TRBV19 and TRBJ2-1, is DGGITQSPKYLFRKEGQNVTLSCEQNLNHDAMYWYRQDPGQGLRLIYYSQIVNDFQKGDIAEGYSVSREKKESFPLTVTSAQKNPTAFYLCASRQTYNEQFFGPGTRLTVL.

The genes are TRBV20-1 and TRBJ2-6; D is unresolved. The CDR3 is made up of 13 amino acids. Germline V gene lookup returns CDR1 DFQATT and CDR2 SNEGSKA (reference sequence). V was cut by 8 bases and J by 3 bases, with 11 bases left in between. CDR3 region: CSPGPRGANVLTF. CDR3 nucleotide sequence: TGCAGTCCCGGACCGCGTGGGGCCAACGTCCTGACTTTC.

This sequence joins TRBV28 and TRBJ1-5; possible D gene TRBD1, 5 bases. Trimming took off 7 bases at V and 4 bases at J, with 11 bases between the two ends. The CDR3 contains 13 residues. Germline lookup yields CDR1 MDHEN and CDR2 SYDVKM. The CDR3 coding sequence is TGTGCCAGCAAGCGGGGACCTAATCAGCCCCAGCATTTT. Translation: CASKRGPNQPQHF.